What follows describes a single T cell receptor beta chain. The antigen is undetermined. TCRdb's copy holds only in-frame clones and misses some; the assay was immunoSEQ multiplex PCR. The profile shows about 600,000 clones, 95% to 98% of them singletons. Division of CD4+ cells produced a CD45RA+ naive subset and a CD45RA-negative memory subset. This entry belongs to a study of shared clonotypes between healthy human individuals. Study summary: Those who served as donors were a couple of women and a few men between the ages of 18 and 49. Study-wide results and limits: It was observed that 5% to 6% of naive CD4 clonotypes were shared across a handful of donors.

After removal of 0 bases from V and 7 bases from J, the junction contained 9 bases not matched to a gene. Looked up from germline, CDR1 is SGHRS and CDR2 is YFSETQ. This CDR3 spans 15 amino acids. The clonotype comes from a woman under 40 in good health. This rearrangement joins TRBV5-1 to TRBJ2-5; 7 nucleotides agree with TRBD2. The sequencing input was naive CD4+ T cells sorted from blood. Regarding subset: CD45RA+ positively selected. As DNA, the CDR3 is TGCGCCAGCAGCTTGGAGCAGGCCGGGGGGTGGACCCAGTACTTC. This sequence encodes CASSLEQAGGWTQYF.